Each of the 25 T cell receptor beta chains below was sequenced from the same sample in a study of Ad26.COV2.S vaccination and SARS-CoV-2 variants. The method was immunoSEQ multiplex PCR; TCRdb's version includes in-frame clones alone and lacks a portion of them. The sample contains 380,000 or so clones, approximately 90% of which appear only once. Treatment indicated: 15 to 20 received Ad26.COV2.S at low or high dose, single or two shots; several received placebo; per-sample allocation not given. Samples came from day 63 after the first vaccine or placebo injection. Here the sequenced sample was peripheral blood, taken in a trial of Ad26.COV2.S vaccine versus placebo. The receptor set was obtained from a person between 18 and 65 years old who received the Ad26.COV2.S COVID-19 vaccine or a placebo.

CDR3 in amino acids: CASSLADRGVTNEKLFF. The DNA of the CDR3 is TGTGCCAGCAGCTTGGCCGACAGGGGGGTAACTAATGAAAAACTGTTTTTT. The rearrangement uses TRBV5-6 and TRBJ1-4; the match to TRBD1 covers 9 bases. The junction had 4 bases not matched to a gene; V was cut back by 0 bases and J by 1 base. There are 17 residues in the CDR3. The germline V gene encodes CDR1 SGHDT and CDR2 YYEEEE.

This chain uses TRBV19 with TRBJ1-2, with D unclear. CDR3 length equals 13 residues. Trimming cost V 2 bases and J 5 bases, with 9 bases left between them. The germline V gene encodes CDR1 LNHDA and CDR2 SQIVND (reference sequence). The CDR3 DNA reads as TGTGCCAGTAGTATACGGCAGTCTTATGGCTACACCTTC. This gives the protein CASSIRQSYGYTF.

This clone was counted a few times. The same CDR3 arises from other DNA sequences in this sample as well. The gene calls are TRBV4-3 and TRBJ1-5; 8 nucleotides agree with TRBD1. In germline, CDR1 is LGHNA, CDR2 YSLEER. This CDR3 region has 15 residues. With V trimmed by 1 base and J by 3 bases, 2 bases remained unmatched. Here the CDR3 DNA reads TGCGCCAGCAGCCAAGGGACAGGGTTCAATCAGCCCCAGCATTTT. Translated, it gives CASSQGTGFNQPQHF.

This rearrangement joins TRBV5-1 to TRBJ1-1, with D maybe TRBD1 (5 bases). V lost 0 bases and J 3 bases, leaving 9 bases between the germline ends. From germline, CDR1 is SGHRS and CDR2 YFSETQ. The CDR3 covers 14 residues. The CDR3 loop is CASSLAGGDTEAFF. The CDR3 DNA reads as TGCGCCAGCAGCTTGGCAGGAGGGGACACTGAAGCTTTCTTT.

The chain couples TRBV6-5 to TRBJ2-3, with D possibly TRBD2 on 5 matching bases. CDR3 length equals 14 residues. V lost 2 bases, J lost 1 base, and 7 bases lay in between. Germline V CDR1 and CDR2: MNHEY, SVGAGI. CDR3 amino acids: CASSYRRGTDTQYF. In DNA, the CDR3 is TGTGCCAGCAGTTACAGGCGGGGCACAGATACGCAGTATTTT.

V gene TRBV5-1 combines with J gene TRBJ2-1; no firm D call. Trimming removed 0 bases from V and 5 bases from J, with 9 bases in between. Germline assignment: CDR1 SGHRS and CDR2 YFSETQ. The CDR3 has 14 residues. This CDR3 is CASSLATVDNEQFF. CDR3 sequence (DNA): TGCGCCAGCAGCTTGGCAACAGTCGACAATGAGCAGTTCTTC.

The chain joins TRBV6-6 to TRBJ2-1; 9 nucleotides line up with TRBD1. This CDR3 is built from 15 residues. Germline loops: CDR1 MNHNY, CDR2 SVGAGI (reference sequence). With 8 bases clipped from V and 5 bases from J, the junction kept 10 bases outside the gene matches. The CDR3 region has the DNA TGTGCCAGCGGGCGGCCGGGACAGGGCCACAATGAGCAGTTCTTC. Translated: CASGRPGQGHNEQFF.

This chain uses TRBV6-2 or TRBV6-3 with TRBJ1-4; 8 bases map to TRBD1. The CDR3 length is 13 residues. CDR1 is MNHEY, CDR2 SVGEGT, per germline. V gave up 6 bases and J gave up 6 bases; unmatched junction bases: 3. CDR3 residues: CASSLDRDEKLFF. The CDR3 DNA sequence: TGTGCCAGCAGCCTGGACAGGGATGAAAAACTGTTTTTT.

The rearrangement joins TRBV19 to TRBJ1-5, with unresolved D. Germline-derived CDR1 and CDR2 are LNHDA and SQIVND (reference sequence). CDR3 length: 14 amino acids. V lost 3 bases and J lost 6, with 12 bases in between. CDR3 residues: CASSIPNPGQPQHF. DNA for the CDR3: TGTGCCAGTAGTATTCCTAATCCCGGTCAGCCCCAGCATTTT.

The chain has TRBV28 and TRBJ2-7; D could derive from TRBD1 or TRBD2 (5 bases each). CDR1 MDHEN and CDR2 SYDVKM come from the germline V gene. V lost 1 base and J 9 bases, leaving 16 bases between the germline ends. The CDR3 loop spans 14 amino acids. In DNA, the CDR3 is TGTGCCAGCAGTTTATATGGGGGAGAACTTAGGCAGTACTTC. The encoded protein is CASSLYGGELRQYF.

For the CDR3, the DNA is TGTGCCAGCAGCGTCCCTAGCGGGGGAGGAGAGACCCAGTACTTC. The encoded protein is CASSVPSGGGETQYF. The chain links TRBV7-8 to TRBJ2-5; TRBD2 agrees at 10 bases. The CDR3 sequence is 15 residues long. V gave up 5 bases and J gave up 4 bases; unmatched junction bases: 7. Germline V gene data show CDR1 as SGHVS and CDR2 as FQNEAQ.

The CDR3 here is CASSTGVPTEAFF. The CDR3 bases are TGTGCCAGCAGTACAGGGGTTCCCACTGAAGCTTTCTTT. V and J are TRBV6-2 or TRBV6-3 and TRBJ1-1; 7 positions agree with TRBD1. The germline V gene encodes CDR1 MNHEY and CDR2 SVGEGT. V shed 5 bases and J 4 bases; nucleotides not matched to a gene: 4. This CDR3 spans 13 amino acids.

The J gene is TRBJ1-2, the V gene TRBV7-2, with 7 bases matching TRBD1. V shed 5 bases and J 4 bases; nucleotides not matched to a gene: 7. Germline CDR1 is SGHTA and CDR2 is FQGNSA. The CDR3 runs 14 residues. CDR3 sequence (DNA): TGTGCCAGCAGCCAAGACAGGGACTCCTATGGCTACACCTTC. Translation: CASSQDRDSYGYTF.

The chain joins TRBV19 to TRBJ1-3; no definite D call. Germline CDR1 and CDR2: LNHDA and SQIVND (reference sequence). Trimming removed 3 bases at V and 0 bases at J, with 15 bases between. The CDR3 consists of 17 residues. CDR3 region: CASSILGQRDSGNTIYF. CDR3 bases: TGTGCCAGTAGTATCTTAGGGCAGCGCGACTCTGGAAACACCATATATTTT. Full variable domain (outside the CDR3, taken from reference TRBV19 and TRBJ1-3): DGGITQSPKYLFRKEGQNVTLSCEQNLNHDAMYWYRQDPGQGLRLIYYSQIVNDFQKGDIAEGYSVSREKKESFPLTVTSAQKNPTAFYLCASSILGQRDSGNTIYFGEGSWLTVV.

V usage is TRBV4-3 and J usage is TRBJ1-2; possibly TRBD1 for D (6 bases). The CDR3 extends over 15 amino acids. V shed 0 bases and J shed 2 bases, with 10 bases lying between them. Germline CDR1 reads LGHNA; CDR2 reads YSLEER. The CDR3 region has the DNA TGCGCCAGCAGCCAAGACCGAGACAGGAACTATGGCTACACCTTC. Its protein is CASSQDRDRNYGYTF.

The CDR3 nucleotides are TGTGCCAGCAGCTTCGGACTAGCGGAGTACCAAGAGACCCAGTACTTC. Translated, it gives CASSFGLAEYQETQYF. V usage is TRBV7-9 and J usage is TRBJ2-5; 10 bases are a match to TRBD2. CDR3 length equals 16 residues. Losses at the gene ends were 3 bases for V and 0 bases for J; bases not matched to a gene: 4. The V gene's germline CDR1 is SEHNR and CDR2 FQNEAQ (reference sequence).

The rearrangement links TRBV6-5 to TRBJ2-5, with D possibly TRBD1 on 5 matching bases. CDR1 and CDR2 (germline): MNHEY, SVGAGI. V was shortened by 8 bases and J by 4 bases, with 17 bases between the two germline ends. The CDR3 totals 14 residues. The chain's CDR3 is CASSRSAGPETQYF. The CDR3 bases are TGTGCCAGCTCCCGGTCTGCAGGGCCAGAGACCCAGTACTTC.

The V and J genes are TRBV24-1 and TRBJ1-5; 9 positions agree with TRBD1. Trimming took 5 bases from V and 0 from J; bases not matched to a gene: 10. Germline loops: CDR1 KGHDR, CDR2 SFDVKD. The CDR3 contains 18 residues. The CDR3 DNA follows: TGTGCCACCAGTGCATTAGGGACAGGGATTTTTAGCAATCAGCCCCAGCATTTT. Amino acid sequence: CATSALGTGIFSNQPQHF.

This chain connects TRBV9 to TRBJ1-6; 7 nucleotides align to TRBD1. V lost 2 bases to trimming and J lost 9 bases; unmatched junction nucleotides: 5. The CDR3 covers 14 residues. Looked up from germline, CDR1 is SGDLS and CDR2 is YYNGEE. For the CDR3, the DNA is TGTGCCAGCAGCGTCACAGGGGAGGGTTCACCCCTCCACTTT. It yields the protein CASSVTGEGSPLHF.

The chain combines TRBV9 with TRBJ1-2; 9 bases are shared with TRBD1. Germline V gene data show CDR1 as SGDLS and CDR2 as YYNGEE. CDR3 length: 16 residues. V shed 2 bases, J shed 1 base, and the junction held 6 bases outside the gene matches. The CDR3 DNA follows: TGTGCCAGCAGCGTTGCGGACAGGGGTCTTAACTATGGCTACACCTTC. Translating it yields CASSVADRGLNYGYTF.

The chain joins TRBV2 to TRBJ1-1; D possibly corresponds to TRBD1 (5 bases). Trimming stripped 6 bases from V and 1 base from J, with 9 bases between. The germline V gene encodes CDR1 SNHLY and CDR2 FYNNEI. CDR3 length equals 13 residues. The CDR3 coding sequence is TGTGCCAGCAGGATAGACAGGAACACTGAAGCTTTCTTT. Residues: CASRIDRNTEAFF. The full variable domain, completed using reference TRBV2 and TRBJ1-1, is EPEVTQTPSHQVTQMGQEVILRCVPISNHLYFYWYRQILGQKVEFLVSFYNNEISEKSEIFDDQFSVERPDGSNFTLKIRSTKLEDSAMYFCASRIDRNTEAFFGQGTRLTVV.

The J gene is TRBJ2-7, the V gene TRBV4-2; no reliable D call. The ends were cut back, 0 bases at V and 0 bases at J, with 6 bases in the middle. CDR1 LGHNA and CDR2 YNFKEQ come from the germline V gene. CDR3 length: 14 amino acids. The CDR3 protein is CASSQEAASYEQYF. The DNA of the CDR3 is TGTGCCAGCAGCCAAGAGGCGGCCTCCTACGAGCAGTACTTC.

The chain uses TRBV19 and TRBJ1-2; possible D gene TRBD1, 5 bases. Germline CDR1 and CDR2: LNHDA and SQIVND (reference sequence). Trimming removed 3 bases from V and 4 bases from J, with 12 bases in between. This CDR3 contains 14 residues. The CDR3 nucleotides are TGTGCCAGTAGTATCGGGGGACCGATCTATGGCTACACCTTC. Protein sequence: CASSIGGPIYGYTF.

The chain uses TRBV28 and TRBJ2-7; perhaps TRBD1 as D (5 bases). The germline CDR1 and CDR2 sequences are MDHEN and SYDVKM. Trimming took off 6 bases at V and 3 bases at J, with 12 bases between the two ends. The CDR3 runs to 13 residues. CDR3 in DNA: TGTGCCAGCAGGACAGACAGTTACTACGAGCAGTACTTC. Amino acid sequence: CASRTDSYYEQYF.

For the CDR3, the DNA is TGCGCCAGCAGCTTCGGCAACACCGGGGAGCTGTTTTTT. It is translated as CASSFGNTGELFF. The J gene is TRBJ2-2, the V gene TRBV5-1; D uncertain. The CDR3 loop spans 13 amino acids. CDR1 is SGHRS and CDR2 is YFSETQ in the germline V gene. V lost 2 bases and J 2 bases, leaving 4 bases between the germline ends. The full variable domain, its missing parts supplied by reference TRBV5-1 and TRBJ2-2, is KAGVTQTPRYLIKTRGQQVTLSCSPISGHRSVSWYQQTPGQGLQFLFEYFSETQRNKGNFPGRFSGRQFSNSRSEMNVSTLELGDSALYLCASSFGNTGELFFGEGSRLTVL.